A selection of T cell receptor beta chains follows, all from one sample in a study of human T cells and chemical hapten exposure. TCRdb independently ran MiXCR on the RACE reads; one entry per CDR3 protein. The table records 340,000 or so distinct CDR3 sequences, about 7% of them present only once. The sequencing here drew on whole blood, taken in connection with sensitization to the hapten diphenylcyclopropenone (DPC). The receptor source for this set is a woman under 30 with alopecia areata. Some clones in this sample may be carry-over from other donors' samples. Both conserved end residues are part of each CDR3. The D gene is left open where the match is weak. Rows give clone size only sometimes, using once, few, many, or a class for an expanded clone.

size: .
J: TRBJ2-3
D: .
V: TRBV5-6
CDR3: CASSFTTQQYF
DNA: TGTGCCAGCAGCTTCACCACGCAGCAGTATTTT

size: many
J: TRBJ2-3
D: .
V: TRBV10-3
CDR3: CAIRGVQGGVADTQYF
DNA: TGTGCCATCAGAGGGGTCCAGGGCGGAGTGGCAGATACGCAGTATTTT

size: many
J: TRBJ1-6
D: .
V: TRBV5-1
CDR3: CASSLRGDYNSPLHF
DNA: TGCGCCAGCAGCTTAAGGGGCGACTATAATTCACCCCTCCACTTT

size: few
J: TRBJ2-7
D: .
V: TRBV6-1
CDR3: CASSEGLVLNEQYF
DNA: TGTGCCAGCAGTGAAGGACTGGTCCTTAACGAGCAGTACTTC

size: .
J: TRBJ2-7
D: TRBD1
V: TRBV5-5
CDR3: CASSPPGQLYEQYF
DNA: TGTGCCAGCAGCCCACCGGGACAGCTGTACGAGCAGTACTTC

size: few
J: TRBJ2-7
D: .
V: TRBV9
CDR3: CASSVDGLYEQYF
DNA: TGTGCCAGCAGCGTAGATGGCCTCTACGAGCAGTACTTC

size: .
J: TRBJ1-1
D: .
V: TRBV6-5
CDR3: CASSPPSGEAFF
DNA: TGTGCCAGCAGTCCCCCCTCCGGTGAAGCTTTCTTT

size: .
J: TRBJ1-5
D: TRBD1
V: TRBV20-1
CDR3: CSATTQTGGGQPQHF
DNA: TGCAGTGCTACCACACAAACAGGGGGAGGACAGCCCCAGCATTTT

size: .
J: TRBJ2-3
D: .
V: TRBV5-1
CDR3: CASRPGVRNTDTQYF
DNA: TGCGCCAGCCGGCCGGGTGTCAGAAACACAGATACGCAGTATTTT

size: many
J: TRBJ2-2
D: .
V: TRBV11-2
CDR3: CASSSREGAGELFF
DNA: TGTGCCAGCAGCTCAAGGGAAGGGGCCGGGGAGCTGTTTTTT

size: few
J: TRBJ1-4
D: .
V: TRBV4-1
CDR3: CASSQVSPTANEKLFF
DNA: TGCGCCAGCAGCCAAGTATCCCCGACGGCGAATGAAAAACTGTTTTTT

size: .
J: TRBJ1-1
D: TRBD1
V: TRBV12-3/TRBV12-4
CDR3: CASSRTGVGAFF
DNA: TGTGCCAGCAGTAGGACAGGGGTAGGAGCTTTCTTT

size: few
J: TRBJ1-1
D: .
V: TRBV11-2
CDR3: CASSRQPISSMNTEAFF
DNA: TGTGCCAGCAGCCGACAGCCGATCAGCTCCATGAACACTGAAGCTTTCTTT

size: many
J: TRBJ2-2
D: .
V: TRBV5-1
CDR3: CASSSPGTTQGYGELFF
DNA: TGCGCCAGCAGCTCACCCGGGACTACTCAGGGGTACGGGGAGCTGTTTTTT

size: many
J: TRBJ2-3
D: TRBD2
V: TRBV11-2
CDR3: CASSFLAGVDTQYF
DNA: TGTGCCAGCAGCTTCCTAGCGGGGGTCGATACGCAGTATTTT

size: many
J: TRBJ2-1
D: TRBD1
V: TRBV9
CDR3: CASSAQGQGVPFNEQFF
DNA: TGTGCCAGCAGCGCCCAGGGACAGGGTGTCCCTTTTAATGAGCAGTTCTTC

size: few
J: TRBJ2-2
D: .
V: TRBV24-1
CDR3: CATSDFKGTNTGELFF
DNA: TGTGCCACCAGTGATTTCAAGGGTACGAACACCGGGGAGCTGTTTTTT

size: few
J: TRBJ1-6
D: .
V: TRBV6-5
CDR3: CAIRTGSSYNSPLHF
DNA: TGTGCCATTCGTACAGGGAGCTCCTATAATTCACCCCTCCACTTT

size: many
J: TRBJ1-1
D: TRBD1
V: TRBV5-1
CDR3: CASSQGGGAMNTEAFF
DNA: TGCGCCAGCAGCCAGGGGGGAGGGGCGATGAACACTGAAGCTTTCTTT

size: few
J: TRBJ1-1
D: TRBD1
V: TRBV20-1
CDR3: CSARAFLDRANTEAFF
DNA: TGCAGTGCTAGAGCGTTCTTAGACAGGGCGAACACTGAAGCTTTCTTT

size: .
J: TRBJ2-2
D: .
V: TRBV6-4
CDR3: CASRQTDTGELFF
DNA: TGTGCCAGCCGACAGACAGACACCGGGGAGCTGTTTTTT

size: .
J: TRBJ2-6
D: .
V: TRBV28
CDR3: CASSLFLPGANVLTF
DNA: TGTGCCAGCAGTTTGTTCCTTCCTGGGGCCAACGTCCTGACTTTC

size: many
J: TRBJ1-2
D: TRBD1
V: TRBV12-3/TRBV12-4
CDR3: CASSLDRGPDGYTF
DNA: TGTGCCAGCAGTCTCGACAGGGGGCCTGATGGCTACACCTTC

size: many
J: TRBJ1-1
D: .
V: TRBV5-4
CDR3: CASSLPGGGGTEAFF
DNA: TGTGCCAGCAGCTTGCCCGGCGGGGGAGGAACTGAAGCTTTCTTT

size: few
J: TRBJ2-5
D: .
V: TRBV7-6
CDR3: CASSSTVDSTGDQYF
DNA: TGTGCCAGCAGCTCAACAGTGGACAGTACCGGGGACCAGTACTTC

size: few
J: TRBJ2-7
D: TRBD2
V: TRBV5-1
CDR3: CASSLNPGGYEQYF
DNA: TGCGCCAGCAGCTTGAACCCGGGAGGCTACGAGCAGTACTTC

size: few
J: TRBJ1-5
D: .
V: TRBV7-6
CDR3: CASSLWDQPQHF
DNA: TGTGCCAGCAGCTTGTGGGATCAGCCCCAGCATTTT

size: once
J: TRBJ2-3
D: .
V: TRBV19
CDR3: CASSSRDTSSTDTQYF
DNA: TGTGCCAGTAGCTCCCGGGACACCTCTAGCACAGATACGCAGTATTTT

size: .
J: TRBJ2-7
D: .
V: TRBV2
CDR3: CASSESAYEQYF
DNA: TGTGCCAGCAGTGAGTCAGCCTACGAGCAGTACTTC

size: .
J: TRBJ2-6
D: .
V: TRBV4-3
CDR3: CASSQDSPSGANVLTF
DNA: TGCGCCAGCAGCCAAGACAGTCCCTCTGGGGCCAACGTCCTGACTTTC

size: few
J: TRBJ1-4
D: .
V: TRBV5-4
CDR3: CASSAGNYEKLFF
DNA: TGTGCCAGCAGCGCCGGGAACTATGAAAAACTGTTTTTT

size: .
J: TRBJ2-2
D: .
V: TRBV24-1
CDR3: CATRPRQVETGELFF
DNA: TGTGCCACCAGGCCTCGACAGGTGGAAACCGGGGAGCTGTTTTTT

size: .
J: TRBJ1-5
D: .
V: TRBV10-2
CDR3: CASSEIRNQPQHF
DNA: TGCGCCAGCAGTGAGATTAGAAATCAGCCCCAGCATTTT

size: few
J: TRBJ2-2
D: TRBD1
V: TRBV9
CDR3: CASSVGGTGGSTGELFF
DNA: TGTGCCAGCAGCGTAGGAGGGACAGGGGGCAGCACCGGGGAGCTGTTTTTT

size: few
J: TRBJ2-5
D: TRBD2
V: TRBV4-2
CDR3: CASSQGSAGGQETQYF
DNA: TGTGCCAGCAGCCAAGGTTCGGCGGGGGGGCAAGAGACCCAGTACTTC

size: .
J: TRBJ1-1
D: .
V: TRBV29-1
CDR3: CGVEDVGTLTLNTEAFF
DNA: TGCGGCGTTGAAGATGTAGGGACCTTGACTTTGAACACTGAAGCTTTCTTT

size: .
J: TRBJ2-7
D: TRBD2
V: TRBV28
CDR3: CASSSPGGIVYEQYF
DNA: TGTGCCAGCAGTTCCCCGGGGGGTATAGTTTACGAGCAGTACTTC

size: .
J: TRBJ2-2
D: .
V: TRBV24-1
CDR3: CATSDKFTNTGELFF
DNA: TGTGCCACCAGTGACAAGTTCACGAACACCGGGGAGCTGTTTTTT

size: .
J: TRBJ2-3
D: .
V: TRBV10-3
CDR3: CAISFTDTQYF
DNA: TGTGCCATCAGTTTCACAGATACGCAGTATTTT

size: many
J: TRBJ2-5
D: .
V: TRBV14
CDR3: CASSRTGTQETQYF
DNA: TGTGCCAGCAGCCGTACCGGGACACAAGAGACCCAGTACTTC

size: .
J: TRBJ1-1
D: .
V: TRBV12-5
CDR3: CASGLVKAENTEAFF
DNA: TGTGCTAGTGGTTTGGTAAAAGCAGAGAACACTGAAGCTTTCTTT

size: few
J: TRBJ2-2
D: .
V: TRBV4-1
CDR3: CASSQGLQGGRTGELFF
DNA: TGCGCCAGCAGCCAAGGACTACAGGGAGGTCGCACCGGGGAGCTGTTTTTT

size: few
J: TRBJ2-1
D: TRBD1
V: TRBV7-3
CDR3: CASSSAGTDDNEQFF
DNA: TGTGCCAGCAGCTCCGCCGGGACAGACGACAATGAGCAGTTCTTC

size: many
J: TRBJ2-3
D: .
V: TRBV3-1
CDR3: CASSQHGADTQYF
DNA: TGTGCCAGCAGCCAACATGGGGCCGATACGCAGTATTTT

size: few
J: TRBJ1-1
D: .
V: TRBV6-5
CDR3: CATNKEDKIAEAFF
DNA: TGTGCCACTAACAAAGAGGACAAAATCGCTGAAGCTTTCTTT

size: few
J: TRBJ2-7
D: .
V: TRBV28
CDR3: CASTVQAEGFLYEQYF
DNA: TGTGCCAGCACTGTCCAGGCAGAAGGGTTCCTCTACGAGCAGTACTTC

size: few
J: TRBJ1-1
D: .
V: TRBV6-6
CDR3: CASSYPEQGRKNTEAFF
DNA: TGTGCCAGCAGTTACCCTGAGCAGGGACGTAAGAACACTGAAGCTTTCTTT

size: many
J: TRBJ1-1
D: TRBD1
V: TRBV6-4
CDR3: CASSVDRRGEAFF
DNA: TGTGCCAGCAGTGTGGACAGGCGGGGTGAAGCTTTCTTT

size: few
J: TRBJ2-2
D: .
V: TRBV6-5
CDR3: CASSLSRNTGELFF
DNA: TGTGCCAGCAGTTTGTCACGGAACACCGGGGAGCTGTTTTTT

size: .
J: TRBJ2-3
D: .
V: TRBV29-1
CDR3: CSLSGGTELDTQYF
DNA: TGCAGTCTTTCGGGGGGGACAGAATTAGATACGCAGTATTTT

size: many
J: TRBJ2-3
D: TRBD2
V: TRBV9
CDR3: CASSVATSGGSFTDTQYF
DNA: TGTGCCAGCAGCGTAGCAACTAGCGGGGGGTCCTTCACAGATACGCAGTATTTT

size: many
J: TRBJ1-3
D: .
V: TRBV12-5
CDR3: CASGRGNTIYF
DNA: TGTGCTAGTGGCAGGGGAAACACCATATATTTT

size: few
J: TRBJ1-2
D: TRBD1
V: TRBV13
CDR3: CASSVGTEHYGYTF
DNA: TGTGCCAGCAGCGTCGGGACAGAGCACTATGGCTACACCTTC

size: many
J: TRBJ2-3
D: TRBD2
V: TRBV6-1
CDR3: CASRGLAGISSTDTQYF
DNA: TGTGCCAGCAGGGGACTAGCGGGGATATCTAGCACAGATACGCAGTATTTT

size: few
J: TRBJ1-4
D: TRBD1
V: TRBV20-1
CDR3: CSAHDRGLNEKLFF
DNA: TGCAGTGCCCATGACAGGGGACTTAATGAAAAACTGTTTTTT

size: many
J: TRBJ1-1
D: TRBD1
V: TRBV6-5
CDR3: CASTYRLTGNIDTEAFF
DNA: TGTGCCAGCACATACCGCCTGACAGGGAATATTGACACTGAAGCTTTCTTT

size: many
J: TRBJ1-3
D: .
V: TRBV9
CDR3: CASSGRRAGYGNTIYF
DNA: TGTGCCAGCAGCGGAAGGAGGGCAGGGTACGGAAACACCATATATTTT

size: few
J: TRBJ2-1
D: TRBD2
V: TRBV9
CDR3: CASSDSGTSVNEQFF
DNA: TGTGCCAGCAGCGATTCCGGGACTAGCGTGAATGAGCAGTTCTTC

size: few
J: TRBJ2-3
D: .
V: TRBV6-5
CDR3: CASSKSGDHTDTQYF
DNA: TGTGCCAGCAGTAAATCAGGGGATCACACAGATACGCAGTATTTT